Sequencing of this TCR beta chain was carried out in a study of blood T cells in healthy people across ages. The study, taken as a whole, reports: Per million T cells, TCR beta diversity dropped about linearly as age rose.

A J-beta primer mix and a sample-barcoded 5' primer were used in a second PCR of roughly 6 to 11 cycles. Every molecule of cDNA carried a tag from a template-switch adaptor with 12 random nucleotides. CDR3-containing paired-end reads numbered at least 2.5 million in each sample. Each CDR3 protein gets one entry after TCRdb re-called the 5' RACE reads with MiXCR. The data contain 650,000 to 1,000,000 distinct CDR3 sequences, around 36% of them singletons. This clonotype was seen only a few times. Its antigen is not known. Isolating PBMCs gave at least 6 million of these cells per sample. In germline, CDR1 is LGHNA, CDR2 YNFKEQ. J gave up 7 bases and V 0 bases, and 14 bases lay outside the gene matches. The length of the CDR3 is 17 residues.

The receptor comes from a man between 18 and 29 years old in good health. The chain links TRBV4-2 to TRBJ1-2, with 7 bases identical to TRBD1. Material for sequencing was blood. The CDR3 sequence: CASSQDRSPRGGGGYTF. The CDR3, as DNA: TGTGCCAGCAGCCAAGACCGAAGTCCCAGGGGGGGAGGTGGCTACACCTTC.